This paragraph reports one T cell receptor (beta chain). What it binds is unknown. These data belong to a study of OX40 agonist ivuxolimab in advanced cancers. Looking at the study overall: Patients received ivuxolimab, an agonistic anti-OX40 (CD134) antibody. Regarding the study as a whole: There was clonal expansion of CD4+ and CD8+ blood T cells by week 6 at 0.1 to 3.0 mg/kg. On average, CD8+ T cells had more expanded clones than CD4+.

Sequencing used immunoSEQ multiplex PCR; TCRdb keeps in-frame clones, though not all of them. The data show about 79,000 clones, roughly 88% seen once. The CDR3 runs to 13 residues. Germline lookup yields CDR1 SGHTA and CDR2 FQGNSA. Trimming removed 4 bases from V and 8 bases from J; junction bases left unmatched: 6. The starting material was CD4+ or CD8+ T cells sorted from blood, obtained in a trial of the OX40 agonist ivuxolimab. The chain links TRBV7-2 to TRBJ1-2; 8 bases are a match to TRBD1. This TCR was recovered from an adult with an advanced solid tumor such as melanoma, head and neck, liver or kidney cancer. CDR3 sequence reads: CASSSQGAQGYTF. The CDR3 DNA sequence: TGTGCCAGCAGCTCGCAGGGGGCGCAAGGCTACACCTTC.